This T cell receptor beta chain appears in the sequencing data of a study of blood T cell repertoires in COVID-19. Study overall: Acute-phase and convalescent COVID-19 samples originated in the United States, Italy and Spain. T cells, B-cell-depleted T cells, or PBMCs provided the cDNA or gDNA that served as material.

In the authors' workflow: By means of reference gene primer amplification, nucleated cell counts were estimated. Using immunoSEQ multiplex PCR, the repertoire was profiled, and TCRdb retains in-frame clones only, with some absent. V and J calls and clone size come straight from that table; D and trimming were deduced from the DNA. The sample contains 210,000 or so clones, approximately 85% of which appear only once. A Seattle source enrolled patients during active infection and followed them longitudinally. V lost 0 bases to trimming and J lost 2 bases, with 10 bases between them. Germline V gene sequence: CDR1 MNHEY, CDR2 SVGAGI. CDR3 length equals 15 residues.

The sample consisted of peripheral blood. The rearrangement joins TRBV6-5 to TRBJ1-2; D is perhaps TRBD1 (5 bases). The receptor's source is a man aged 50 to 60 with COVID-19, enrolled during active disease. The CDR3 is CASSYSSSGNYGYTF. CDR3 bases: TGTGCCAGCAGTTACTCGAGTTCAGGGAACTATGGCTACACCTTC.